This T cell receptor beta chain was identified in a study of patients and donors after allogeneic stem cell transplantation. V shed 1 base and J shed 8 bases, with 12 bases lying between them. From germline, CDR1 is KGHSH and CDR2 LQKENI. The CDR3 covers 14 residues. One entry per CDR3 protein, called by TCRdb with MiXCR from the RT-PCR reads. The sample contains some 880,000 distinct CDR3 sequences, over 15% of which appear only once. Sequencing was performed on blood, either unsorted or a sorted T cell fraction (not recorded which). This chain uses TRBV18 with TRBJ2-1, with D maybe TRBD1 (6 bases). The TCR sequence derives from a human donor who was either an allogeneic HSCT recipient or a stem cell or donor lymphocyte infusion donor (not recorded which). It is not recorded whose cells these are; they may come from a transplant donor. The CDR3 region has the DNA TGTGCCAGCTCACCACAACAGGGCCTCTATGAGCAGTTCTTC. This encodes CASSPQQGLYEQFF.